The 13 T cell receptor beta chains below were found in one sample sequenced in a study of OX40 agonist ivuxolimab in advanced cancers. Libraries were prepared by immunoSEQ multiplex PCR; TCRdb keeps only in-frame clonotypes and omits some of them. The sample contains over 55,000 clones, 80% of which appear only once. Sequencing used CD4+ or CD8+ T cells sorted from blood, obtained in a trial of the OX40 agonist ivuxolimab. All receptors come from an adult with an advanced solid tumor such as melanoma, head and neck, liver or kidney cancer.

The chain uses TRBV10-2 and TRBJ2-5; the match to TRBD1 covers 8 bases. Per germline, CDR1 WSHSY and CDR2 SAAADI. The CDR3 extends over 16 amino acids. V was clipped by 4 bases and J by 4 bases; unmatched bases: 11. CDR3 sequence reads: CASSGGWDRQGETQYF. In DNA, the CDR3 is TGCGCCAGCAGTGGGGGATGGGACAGGCAAGGAGAGACCCAGTACTTC.

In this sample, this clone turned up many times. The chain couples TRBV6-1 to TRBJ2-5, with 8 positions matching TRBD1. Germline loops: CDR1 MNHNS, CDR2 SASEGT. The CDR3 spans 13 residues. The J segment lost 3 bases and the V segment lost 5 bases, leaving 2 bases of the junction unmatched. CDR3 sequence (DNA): TGTGCCAGCAGTAAGGACAGGGAAGAGACCCAGTACTTC. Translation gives CASSKDREETQYF.

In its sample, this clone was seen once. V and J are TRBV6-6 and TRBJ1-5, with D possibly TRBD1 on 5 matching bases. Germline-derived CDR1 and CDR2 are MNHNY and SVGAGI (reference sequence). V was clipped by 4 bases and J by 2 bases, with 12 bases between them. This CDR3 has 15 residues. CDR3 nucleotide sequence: TGTGCCAGCAGTTTCCGAGGGGTAGGCAATCAGCCCCAGCATTTT. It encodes CASSFRGVGNQPQHF.

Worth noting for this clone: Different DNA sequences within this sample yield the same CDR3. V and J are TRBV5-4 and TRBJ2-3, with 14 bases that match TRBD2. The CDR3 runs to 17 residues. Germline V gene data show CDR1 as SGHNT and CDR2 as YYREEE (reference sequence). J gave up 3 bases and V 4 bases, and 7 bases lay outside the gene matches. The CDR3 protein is CASSPGLAGVGTDTQYF. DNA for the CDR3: TGTGCCAGCAGCCCGGGACTAGCGGGAGTAGGGACAGATACGCAGTATTTT. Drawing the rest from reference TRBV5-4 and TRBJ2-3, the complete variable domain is ETGVTQSPTHLIKTRGQQVTLRCSSQSGHNTVSWYQQALGQGPQFIFQYYREEENGRGNFPPRFSGLQFPNYSSELNVNALELDDSALYLCASSPGLAGVGTDTQYFGPGTRLTVL.

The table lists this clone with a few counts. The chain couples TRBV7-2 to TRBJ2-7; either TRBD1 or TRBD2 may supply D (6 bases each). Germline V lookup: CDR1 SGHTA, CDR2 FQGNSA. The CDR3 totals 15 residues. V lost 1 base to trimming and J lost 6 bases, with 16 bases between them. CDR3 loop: CASSLGGFGGLEQYF. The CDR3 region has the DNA TGTGCCAGCAGCTTAGGCGGGTTTGGGGGGCTCGAGCAGTACTTC.

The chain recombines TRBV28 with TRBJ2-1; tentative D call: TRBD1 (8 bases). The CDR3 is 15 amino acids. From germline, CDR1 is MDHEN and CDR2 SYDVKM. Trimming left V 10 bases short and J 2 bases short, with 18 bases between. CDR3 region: CATFKAGQAYNEQFF. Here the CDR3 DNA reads TGTGCCACCTTCAAAGCGGGACAGGCCTACAATGAGCAGTTCTTC. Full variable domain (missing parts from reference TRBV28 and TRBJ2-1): DVKVTQSSRYLVKRTGEKVFLECVQDMDHENMFWYRQDPGLGLRLIYFSYDVKMKEKGDIPEGYSVSREKKERFSLILESASTNQTSMYLCATFKAGQAYNEQFFGPGTRLTVL.

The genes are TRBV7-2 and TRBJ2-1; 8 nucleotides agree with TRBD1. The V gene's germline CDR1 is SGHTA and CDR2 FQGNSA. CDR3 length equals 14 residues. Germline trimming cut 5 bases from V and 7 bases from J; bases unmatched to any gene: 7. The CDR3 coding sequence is TGTGCCAGCAGCCCGCGACAGGGGAGTAATGAGCAGTTCTTC. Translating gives CASSPRQGSNEQFF.

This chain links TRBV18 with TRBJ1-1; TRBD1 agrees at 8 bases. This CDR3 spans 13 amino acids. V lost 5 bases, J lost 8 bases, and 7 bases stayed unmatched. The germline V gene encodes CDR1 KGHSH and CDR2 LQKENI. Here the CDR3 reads CASSSSRDREAFF. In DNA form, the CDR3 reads TGTGCCAGCTCATCTTCCCGGGACAGGGAAGCTTTCTTT.

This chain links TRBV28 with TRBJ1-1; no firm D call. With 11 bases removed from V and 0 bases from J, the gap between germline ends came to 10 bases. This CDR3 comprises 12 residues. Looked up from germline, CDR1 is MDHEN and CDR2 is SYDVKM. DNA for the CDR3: TGTGCCCATTCGGATTTGAACACTGAAGCTTTCTTT. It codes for CAHSDLNTEAFF.

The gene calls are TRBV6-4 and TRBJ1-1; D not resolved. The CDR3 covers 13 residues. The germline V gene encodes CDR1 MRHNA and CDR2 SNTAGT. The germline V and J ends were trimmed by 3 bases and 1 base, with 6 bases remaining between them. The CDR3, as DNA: TGTGCCAGCAGTGAGGAGGCGAACACTGAAGCTTTCTTT. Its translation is CASSEEANTEAFF.

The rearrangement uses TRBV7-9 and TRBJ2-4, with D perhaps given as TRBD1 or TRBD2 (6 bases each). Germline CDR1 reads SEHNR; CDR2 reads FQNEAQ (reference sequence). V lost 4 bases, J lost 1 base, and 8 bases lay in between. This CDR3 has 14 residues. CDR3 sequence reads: CASSWGAAKNIQYF. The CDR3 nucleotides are TGTGCCAGCAGCTGGGGGGCGGCCAAAAACATTCAGTACTTC.

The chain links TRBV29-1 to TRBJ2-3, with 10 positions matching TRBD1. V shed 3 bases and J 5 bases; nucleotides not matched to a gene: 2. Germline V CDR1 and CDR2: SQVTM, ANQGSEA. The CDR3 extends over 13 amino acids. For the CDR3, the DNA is TGCAGCGTTGAGGACAGGGGGGGAGATACGCAGTATTTT. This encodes CSVEDRGGDTQYF.

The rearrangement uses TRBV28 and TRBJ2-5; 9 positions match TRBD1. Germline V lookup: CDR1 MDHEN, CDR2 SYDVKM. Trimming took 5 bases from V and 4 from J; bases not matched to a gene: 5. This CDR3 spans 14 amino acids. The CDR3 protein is CASSLGQGRETQYF. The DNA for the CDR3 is TGTGCCAGCAGTCTGGGACAGGGCCGAGAGACCCAGTACTTC.